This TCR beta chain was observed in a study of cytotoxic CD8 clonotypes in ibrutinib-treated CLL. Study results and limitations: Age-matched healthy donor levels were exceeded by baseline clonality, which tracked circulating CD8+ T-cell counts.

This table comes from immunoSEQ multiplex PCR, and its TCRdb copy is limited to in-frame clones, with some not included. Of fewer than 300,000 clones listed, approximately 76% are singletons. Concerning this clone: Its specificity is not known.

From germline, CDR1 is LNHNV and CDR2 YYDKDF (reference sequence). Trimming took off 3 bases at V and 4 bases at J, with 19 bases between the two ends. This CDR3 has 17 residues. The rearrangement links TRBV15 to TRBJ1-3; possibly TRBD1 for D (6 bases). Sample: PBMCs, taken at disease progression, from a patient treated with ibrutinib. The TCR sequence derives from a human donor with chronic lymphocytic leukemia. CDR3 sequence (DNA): TGTGCCACCAGCAGTCTGACAGGTGCCTCTGGCGGAAACACCATATATTTT. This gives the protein CATSSLTGASGGNTIYF. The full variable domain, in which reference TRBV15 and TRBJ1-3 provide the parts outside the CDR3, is DAMVIQNPRYQVTQFGKPVTLSCSQTLNHNVMYWYQQKSSQAPKLLFHYYDKDFNNEADTPDNFQSRRPNTSFCFLDIRSPGLGDTAMYLCATSSLTGASGGNTIYFGEGSWLTVV.